This T cell receptor (beta chain) derives from a study of blood T cell repertoires in COVID-19. Profiled with immunoSEQ multiplex PCR; TCRdb holds only in-frame clones, not every one. Altogether about 240,000 clones are present, around four fifths being singletons, with the ten largest covering under 4.5%. In germline, CDR1 is SEHNR, CDR2 FQNEAQ (reference sequence). Trimming shortened V by 3 bases and J by 6 bases, and 17 bases separated the two germline ends. This CDR3 comprises 15 residues. Sequences were obtained from peripheral blood. The chain employs TRBV7-9 and TRBJ1-2, with D uncertain. The TCR comes from a man aged 45-60 years with acute or convalescent COVID-19. CDR3 sequence (DNA): TGTGCCAGCAGCTTGAGGAGAGGGCAGGAAAATGGCTACACCTTC. Translating gives CASSLRRGQENGYTF. Using reference TRBV7-9 and TRBJ1-2 for the parts outside the CDR3, the full variable domain is DTGVSQNPRHKITKRGQNVTFRCDPISEHNRLYWYRQTLGQGPEFLTYFQNEAQLEKSRLLSDRFSAERPKGSFSTLEIQRTEQGDSAMYLCASSLRRGQENGYTFGSGTRLTVV.